Sequencing of this TCR beta chain was carried out in a study of molecular identifiers for immune sequencing clone quantification. Turning to the study itself: Four of five RNA aliquots from around 20,000 or 100,000 naive CD8 T cells were sequenced. Study-wide findings and caveats: Spiked-in Jurkat TCR RNA corresponding to one cell was reported as detectable against approximately 1 million naive cells. Clones with over 20 RNA copies captured over 99% of effector molecules but under 1% of naive ones.

TCRdb reprocessed the PCR reads with MiXCR, giving one entry per CDR3 protein. The data hold tens of thousands of distinct CDR3 sequences, with roughly 20% observed a single time. Looked up from germline, CDR1 is MNHNS and CDR2 is SASEGT. The CDR3 length is 14 residues. Deletions cut 4 bases from V and 2 bases from J, with 11 bases between. As for this clonotype: The antigen is undetermined.

CD8+CD4-CCR7+CD45RA+ cells were sorted as naive CD8 T cells. Sequenced input: naive CD8+ T cells from blood, with Jurkat cell RNA spiked in. Subset: FACS-sorted CD8+CD4-CCR7+CD45RA+ naive T cells. The receptor comes from a human donor in good health. Some libraries in this study had Jurkat cell RNA spiked in. V usage is TRBV6-1 and J usage is TRBJ2-5; D gene unclear. CDR3 protein: CASSGYYLQETQYF. The CDR3 coding sequence is TGTGCCAGCAGTGGATACTACTTACAAGAGACCCAGTACTTC.